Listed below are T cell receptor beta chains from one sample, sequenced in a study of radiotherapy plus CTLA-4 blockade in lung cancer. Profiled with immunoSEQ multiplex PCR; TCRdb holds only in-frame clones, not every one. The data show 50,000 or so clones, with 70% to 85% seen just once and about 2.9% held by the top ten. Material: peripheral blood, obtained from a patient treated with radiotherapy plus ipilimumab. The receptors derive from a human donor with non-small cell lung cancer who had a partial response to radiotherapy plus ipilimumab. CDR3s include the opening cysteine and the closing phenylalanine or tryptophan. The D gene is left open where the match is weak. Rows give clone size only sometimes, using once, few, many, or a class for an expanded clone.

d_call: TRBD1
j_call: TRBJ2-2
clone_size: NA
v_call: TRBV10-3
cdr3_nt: TGTGCCATCAGTGAGGGAAAGTTACGGGACAGCTCCACCGGGGAGCTGTTTTTT
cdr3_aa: CAISEGKLRDSSTGELFF

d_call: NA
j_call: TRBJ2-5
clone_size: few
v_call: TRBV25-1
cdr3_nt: TGTGCCAGCAGTGGGATAGCCACCGGGACCCAGTACTTC
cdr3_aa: CASSGIATGTQYF

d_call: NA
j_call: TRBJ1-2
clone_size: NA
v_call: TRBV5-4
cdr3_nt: TGTGCCAGCAGCTACAACATGGGGACACCTTCCTATGGCTACACCTTC
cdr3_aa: CASSYNMGTPSYGYTF

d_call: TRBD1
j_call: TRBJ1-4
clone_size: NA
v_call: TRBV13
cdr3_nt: TGTGCCAGCAGCCCGCGGGGACAGGGGAGTGAAAAACTGTTTTTT
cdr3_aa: CASSPRGQGSEKLFF

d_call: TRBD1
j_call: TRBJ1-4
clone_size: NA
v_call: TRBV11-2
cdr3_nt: TGTGCCAGCAGCTTAGGGGACAGGGACTTTGAAAAACTGTTTTTT
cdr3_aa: CASSLGDRDFEKLFF

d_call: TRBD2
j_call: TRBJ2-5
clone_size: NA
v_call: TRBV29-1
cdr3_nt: TGCAGCGTTGGGGGCGGGGGGGCCCGGGAGACCCAGTACTTC
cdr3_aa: CSVGGGGARETQYF

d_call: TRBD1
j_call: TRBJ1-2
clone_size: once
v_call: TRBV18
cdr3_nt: TGTGCCAGCTCACCCCAGGGGGCGGGGAGCTATGGCTACACCTTC
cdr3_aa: CASSPQGAGSYGYTF

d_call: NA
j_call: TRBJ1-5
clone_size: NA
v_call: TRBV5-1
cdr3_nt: TGCGCCAGCAGCTTGGGTTCAGGGGCTTTAGGTCAGCCCCAGCATTTT
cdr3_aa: CASSLGSGALGQPQHF

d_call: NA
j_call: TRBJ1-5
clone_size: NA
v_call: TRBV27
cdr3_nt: TGTGCCAGCAGTTTTAAACAGGGACAGCCCCAGCATTTT
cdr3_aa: CASSFKQGQPQHF

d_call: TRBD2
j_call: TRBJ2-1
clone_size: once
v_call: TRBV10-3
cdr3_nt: TGTGCCATCAGGCCGGGACTAGCGGCCAATGAGCAGTTCTTC
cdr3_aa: CAIRPGLAANEQFF

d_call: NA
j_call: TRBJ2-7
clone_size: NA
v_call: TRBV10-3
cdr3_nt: TGTGCCATCAGTGAGTCTGGGGGGTCCTACGAGCAGTACTTC
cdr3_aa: CAISESGGSYEQYF

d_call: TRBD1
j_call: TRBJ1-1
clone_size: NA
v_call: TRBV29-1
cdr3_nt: TGCAGCGGGAAGACAGGGCGGGACACTGAAGCTTTCTTT
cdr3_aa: CSGKTGRDTEAFF

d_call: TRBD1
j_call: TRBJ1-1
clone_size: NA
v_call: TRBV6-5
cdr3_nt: TGTGCCAGCAGGAAGGGACAGCACACTGAAGCTTTCTTT
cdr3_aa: CASRKGQHTEAFF

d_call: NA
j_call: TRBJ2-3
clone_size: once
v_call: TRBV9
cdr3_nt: TGTGCCAGCACCCCAGGAGAGGGATATCCAGATACGCAGTATTTT
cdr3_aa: CASTPGEGYPDTQYF

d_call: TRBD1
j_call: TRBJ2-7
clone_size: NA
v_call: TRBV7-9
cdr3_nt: TGTGCCAGCAGCTCCGACAGGGGTACTTACTACGAGCAGTACTTC
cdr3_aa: CASSSDRGTYYEQYF

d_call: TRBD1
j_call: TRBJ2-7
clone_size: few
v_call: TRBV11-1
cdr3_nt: TGTGCCAGCAGCTCGAGAGGGACAGTCTCCTACGAGCAGTACTTC
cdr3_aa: CASSSRGTVSYEQYF